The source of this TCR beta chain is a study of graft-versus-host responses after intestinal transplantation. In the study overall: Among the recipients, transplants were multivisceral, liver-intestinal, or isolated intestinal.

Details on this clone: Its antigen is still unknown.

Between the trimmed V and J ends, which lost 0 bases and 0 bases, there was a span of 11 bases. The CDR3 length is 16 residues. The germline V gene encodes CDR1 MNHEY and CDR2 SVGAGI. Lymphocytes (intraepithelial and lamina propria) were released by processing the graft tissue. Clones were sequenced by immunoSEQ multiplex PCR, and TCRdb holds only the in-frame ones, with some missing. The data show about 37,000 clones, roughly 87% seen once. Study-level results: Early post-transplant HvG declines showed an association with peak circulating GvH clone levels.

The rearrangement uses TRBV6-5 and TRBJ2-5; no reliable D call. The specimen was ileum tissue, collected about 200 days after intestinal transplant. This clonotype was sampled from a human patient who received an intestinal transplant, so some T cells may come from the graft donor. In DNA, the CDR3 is TGTGCCAGCAGTTACTCGTCGGAGTGGTACCAAGAGACCCAGTACTTC. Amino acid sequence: CASSYSSEWYQETQYF.